This TCR beta chain is from a study of blood T cells in healthy people across ages. Study results and caveats: Diversity was estimated from one million T cells, and these estimates were considered underestimates.

Per germline, CDR1 DFQATT and CDR2 SNEGSKA (reference sequence). The CDR3 covers 15 residues. On this clonotype itself: Its antigen is not known.

With a J-beta primer mix and a sample-barcoded 5' primer, a second PCR ran roughly 6 to 11 cycles. The template-switch adaptor was a 5' adaptor with 12 random nucleotides. It tagged each cDNA molecule. A single record per CDR3 protein comes from TCRdb applying MiXCR to the 5' RACE reads. The table includes about 780,000 distinct CDR3 sequences, 20% to 30% detected once. These data were likewise used in another study, on T cells of mothers and their children. That paper adds: The donor cohort consisted of a few healthy Caucasian mothers and their six children. Both sample barcodes and 2-4 random nucleotides came from the M1S primer of the second PCR.

The sample consisted of blood. The chain is built from TRBV20-1 and TRBJ2-5, with D maybe TRBD2 (6 bases). The last part of the DNA fits TRBJ2-7 better; the J call may be wrong. The sequence came from a boy under 18 in good health. In nucleotides, the CDR3 is TGCAGTGCCCTCCTTGGAGGGCGGGAATCCTACGAGCAGTACTTC. This codes for CSALLGGRESYEQYF.